The source of this T cell receptor beta chain is a study of neurological immune-mediated disorders. Study-level points and caveats: Multiple sclerosis, the disease with the least TCR clonal expansion, fell below healthy controls, whereas HTLV-1-associated myelopathy showed the most.

The length of the CDR3 is 15 residues. Germline assignment: CDR1 DFQATT and CDR2 SNEGSKA (reference sequence). The V segment lost 3 bases and the J segment 4 bases; nucleotides outside the gene matches: 9. This clonotype was recorded at least ten times. The antigen remains undetermined. Unsorted libraries were prepared from 2 million PBMCs held at -80 C. TCRdb reprocessed the 5' RACE reads with MiXCR, giving one entry per CDR3 protein. The table records 70,000 to 95,000 distinct CDR3 sequences, 17% of them present only once. The material sequenced was PBMCs. The origin of this receptor is a woman aged 40 to 50 in good health. This sequence joins TRBV20-1 and TRBJ1-1, with TRBD1 identical over 9 bases. The CDR3 DNA reads TGCAGTGCTAGTAATCGGGACAGGGCGGGCACTGAAGCTTTCTTT. It is translated as CSASNRDRAGTEAFF.